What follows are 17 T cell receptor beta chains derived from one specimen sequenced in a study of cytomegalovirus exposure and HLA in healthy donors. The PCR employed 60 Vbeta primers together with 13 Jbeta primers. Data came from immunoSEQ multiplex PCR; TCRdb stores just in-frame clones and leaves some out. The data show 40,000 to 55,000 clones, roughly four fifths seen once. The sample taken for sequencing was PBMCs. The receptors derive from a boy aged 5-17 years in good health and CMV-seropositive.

Here the CDR3 DNA reads TGTGCCAGCAGCCCCCAGGGGACTAGCAAAGAGACCCAGTACTTC. Translation gives CASSPQGTSKETQYF. J is TRBJ2-5 and V is TRBV4-2, with TRBD2 matching over 9 bases. Unmatched junction bases numbered 6, after V lost 4 bases and J lost 3 bases. Germline V gives CDR1 LGHNA, CDR2 YNFKEQ. This CDR3 is 15 amino acids long.

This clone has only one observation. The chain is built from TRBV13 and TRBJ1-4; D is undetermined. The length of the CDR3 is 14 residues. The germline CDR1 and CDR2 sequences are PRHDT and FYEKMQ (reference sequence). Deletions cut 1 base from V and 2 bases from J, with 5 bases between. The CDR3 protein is CASSLAGTNEKLFF. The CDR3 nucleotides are TGTGCCAGCAGCTTAGCCGGGACTAATGAAAAACTGTTTTTT.

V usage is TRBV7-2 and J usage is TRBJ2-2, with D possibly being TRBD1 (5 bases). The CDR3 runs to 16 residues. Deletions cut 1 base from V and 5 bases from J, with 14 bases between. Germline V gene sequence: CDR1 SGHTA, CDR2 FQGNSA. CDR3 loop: CASSLDIRTPTGELFF. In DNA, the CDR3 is TGTGCCAGCAGCTTAGATATCCGGACACCAACCGGGGAGCTGTTTTTT.

The CDR3 coding sequence is TGCGCCAGCAGCCAAAGCTTAAATAACAATGAGCAGTTCTTC. It encodes CASSQSLNNNEQFF. The chain couples TRBV4-1 to TRBJ2-1; D gene unclear. Trimming stripped 2 bases from V and 5 bases from J, with 10 bases between. There are 14 residues in the CDR3. CDR1 is MGHRA, CDR2 YSYEKL, per germline.

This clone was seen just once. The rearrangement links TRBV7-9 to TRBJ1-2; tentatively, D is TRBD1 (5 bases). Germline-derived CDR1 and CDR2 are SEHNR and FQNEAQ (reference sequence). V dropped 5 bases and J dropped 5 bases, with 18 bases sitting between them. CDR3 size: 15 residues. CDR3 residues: CASSPPGGGWYGYTF. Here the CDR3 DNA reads TGTGCCAGCAGCCCTCCCGGGGGGGGATGGTATGGCTACACCTTC.

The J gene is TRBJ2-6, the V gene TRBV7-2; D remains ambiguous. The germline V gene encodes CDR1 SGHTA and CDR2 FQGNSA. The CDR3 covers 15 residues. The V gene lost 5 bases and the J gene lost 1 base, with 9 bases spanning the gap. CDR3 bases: TGTGCCAGCAGCATACAGTTATCTGGGGCCAACGTCCTGACTTTC. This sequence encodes CASSIQLSGANVLTF. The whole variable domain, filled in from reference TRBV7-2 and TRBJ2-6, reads GAGVSQSPSNKVTEKGKDVELRCDPISGHTALYWYRQSLGQGLEFLIYFQGNSAPDKSGLPSDRFSAERTGGSVSTLTIQRTQQEDSAVYLCASSIQLSGANVLTFGAGSRLTVL.

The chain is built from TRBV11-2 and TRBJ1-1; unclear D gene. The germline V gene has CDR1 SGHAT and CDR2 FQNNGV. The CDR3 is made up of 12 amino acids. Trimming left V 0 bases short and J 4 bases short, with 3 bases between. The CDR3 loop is CASSLDLTEAFF. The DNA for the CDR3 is TGTGCCAGCAGCTTAGATCTCACTGAAGCTTTCTTT.

The CDR3 loop is CAISVQPENSPLHF. CDR3 nucleotides: TGTGCCATCAGTGTACAACCAGAAAATTCACCCCTCCACTTT. The V gene is TRBV10-3, the J gene TRBJ1-6; D is unresolved. V lost 4 bases, J lost 7 bases, and 11 bases lay in between. The CDR3 spans 14 residues. The germline CDR1 and CDR2 sequences are ENHRY and SYGVKD.

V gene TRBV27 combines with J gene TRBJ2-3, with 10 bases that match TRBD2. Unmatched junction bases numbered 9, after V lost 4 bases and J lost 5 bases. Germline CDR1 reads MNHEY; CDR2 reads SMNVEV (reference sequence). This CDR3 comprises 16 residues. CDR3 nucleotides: TGTGCCAGCAGTTCCTTAGCGGGGGGTTCAGAAGATACGCAGTATTTT. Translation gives CASSSLAGGSEDTQYF.

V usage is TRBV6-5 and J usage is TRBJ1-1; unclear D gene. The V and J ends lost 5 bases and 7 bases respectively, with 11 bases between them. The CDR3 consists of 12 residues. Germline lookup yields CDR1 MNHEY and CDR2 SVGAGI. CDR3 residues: CASSAGPHEAFF. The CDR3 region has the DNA TGTGCCAGCAGTGCAGGTCCACATGAAGCTTTCTTT.

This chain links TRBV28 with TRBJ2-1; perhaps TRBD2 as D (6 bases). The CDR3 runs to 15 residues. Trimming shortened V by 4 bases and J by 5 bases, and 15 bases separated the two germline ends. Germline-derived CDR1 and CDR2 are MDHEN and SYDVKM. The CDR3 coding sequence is TGTGCCAGCAGTTGGAGGGCCCTCGGCCACAATGAGCAGTTCTTC. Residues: CASSWRALGHNEQFF.

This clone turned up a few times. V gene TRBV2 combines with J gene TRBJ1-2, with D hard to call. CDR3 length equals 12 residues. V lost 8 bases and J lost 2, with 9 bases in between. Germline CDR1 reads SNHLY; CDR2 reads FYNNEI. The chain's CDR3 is CASASNNYGYTF. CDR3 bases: TGTGCCAGCGCGAGTAACAACTATGGCTACACCTTC.

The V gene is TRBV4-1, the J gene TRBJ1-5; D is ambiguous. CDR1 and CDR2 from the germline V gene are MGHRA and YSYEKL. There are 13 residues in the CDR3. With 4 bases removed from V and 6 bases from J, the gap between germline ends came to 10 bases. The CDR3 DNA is TGCGCCAGCAGCCTGGGCCCAATTCAGCCCCAGCATTTT. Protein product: CASSLGPIQPQHF.

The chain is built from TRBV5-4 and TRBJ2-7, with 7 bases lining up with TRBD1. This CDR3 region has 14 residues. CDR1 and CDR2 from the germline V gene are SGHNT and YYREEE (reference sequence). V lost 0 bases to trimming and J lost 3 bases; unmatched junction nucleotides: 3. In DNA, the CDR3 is TGTGCCAGCAGCTTGGCCGCAGGGGGCTACGAGCAGTACTTC. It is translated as CASSLAAGGYEQYF.

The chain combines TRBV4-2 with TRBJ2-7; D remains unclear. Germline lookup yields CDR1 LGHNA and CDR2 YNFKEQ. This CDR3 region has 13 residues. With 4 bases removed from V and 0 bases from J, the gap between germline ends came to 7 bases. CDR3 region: CASSLSSSYEQYF. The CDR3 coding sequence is TGTGCCAGCAGCCTCTCCTCCTCCTACGAGCAGTACTTC.

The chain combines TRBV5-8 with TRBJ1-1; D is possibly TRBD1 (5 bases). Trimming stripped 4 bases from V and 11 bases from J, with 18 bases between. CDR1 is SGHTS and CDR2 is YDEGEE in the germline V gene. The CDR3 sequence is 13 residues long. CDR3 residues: CASSPTPGYGAFF. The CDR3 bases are TGTGCCAGCAGCCCTACCCCAGGGTACGGGGCTTTCTTT.

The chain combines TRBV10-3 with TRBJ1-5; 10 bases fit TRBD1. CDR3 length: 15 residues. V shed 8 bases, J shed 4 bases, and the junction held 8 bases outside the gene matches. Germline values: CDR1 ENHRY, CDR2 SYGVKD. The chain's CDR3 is CAIGGTGAINQPQHF. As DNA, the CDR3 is TGTGCCATCGGAGGGACAGGGGCTATTAATCAGCCCCAGCATTTT.